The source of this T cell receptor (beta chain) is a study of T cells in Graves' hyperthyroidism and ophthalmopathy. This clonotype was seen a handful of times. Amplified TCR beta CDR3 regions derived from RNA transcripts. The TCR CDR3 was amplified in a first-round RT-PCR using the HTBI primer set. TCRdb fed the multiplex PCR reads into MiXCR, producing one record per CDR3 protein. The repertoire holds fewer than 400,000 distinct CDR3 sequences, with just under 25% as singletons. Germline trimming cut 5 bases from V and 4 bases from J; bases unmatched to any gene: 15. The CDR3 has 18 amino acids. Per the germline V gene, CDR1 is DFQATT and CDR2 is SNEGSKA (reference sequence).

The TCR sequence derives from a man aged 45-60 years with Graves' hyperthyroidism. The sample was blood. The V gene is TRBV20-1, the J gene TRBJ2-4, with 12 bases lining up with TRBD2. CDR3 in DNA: TGCAGTGCTGGGACACGATTCCCTACTAGCGGGGGGAAAAACATTCAGTACTTC. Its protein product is CSAGTRFPTSGGKNIQYF.